The 6 T cell receptor beta chains reported below all come from one sample, sequenced in a study of cytomegalovirus exposure and HLA in healthy donors. Vbeta (60) and Jbeta (13) primers were used in the PCR. Libraries were prepared by immunoSEQ multiplex PCR; TCRdb keeps only in-frame clonotypes and omits some of them. The sample includes 45,000 to 70,000 clones, approximately 84% of them seen just once. Sequencing was performed on PBMCs. The receptors derive from a man between 45 and 60 years old in good health and CMV-seronegative.

V is TRBV2 and J is TRBJ1-2; 7 nucleotides align to TRBD1. From germline, CDR1 is SNHLY and CDR2 FYNNEI. The junction had 8 bases not matched to a gene; V was cut back by 5 bases and J by 8 bases. CDR3 length equals 13 residues. This CDR3 reads CASSILQGKGYTF. CDR3 nucleotide sequence: TGTGCCAGCAGTATACTACAGGGGAAGGGCTACACCTTC.

V usage is TRBV18 and J usage is TRBJ1-5; D is uncertain. V gave up 0 bases and J gave up 9 bases, with 6 bases separating them. The CDR3 spans 12 residues. CDR1 is KGHSH and CDR2 is LQKENI in the germline V gene. The CDR3 coding sequence is TGTGCCAGCTCACCACCAACCGGGCCCCAGCATTTT. Its protein product is CASSPPTGPQHF.

The V and J genes are TRBV28 and TRBJ2-3; 7 bases line up with TRBD2. In germline, CDR1 is MDHEN, CDR2 SYDVKM. With V trimmed by 5 bases and J by 4 bases, 15 bases remained unmatched. CDR3 size: 17 residues. The CDR3 bases are TGTGCCAGCAGTGCAACGACGACTAGCTCCGCCCCAGATACGCAGTATTTT. Amino acids: CASSATTTSSAPDTQYF.

J is TRBJ1-2 and V is TRBV27, with D perhaps matching TRBD1 (5 bases). CDR1 and CDR2 (germline): MNHEY, SMNVEV (reference sequence). The ends were cut back, 5 bases at V and 1 base at J, with 8 bases in the middle. This CDR3 has 13 residues. CDR3 loop: CASSQGSNYGYTF. The CDR3 nucleotides are TGTGCCAGCAGTCAGGGTAGTAACTATGGCTACACCTTC.

J is TRBJ2-2 and V is TRBV9; D call uncertain. CDR3 length: 16 residues. Trimming stripped 0 bases from V and 0 bases from J, with 9 bases between. Per the germline V gene, CDR1 is SGDLS and CDR2 is YYNGEE. CDR3: CASSVVSNANTGELFF. CDR3 bases: TGTGCCAGCAGCGTAGTTTCTAACGCGAACACCGGGGAGCTGTTTTTT. Supplemented by reference TRBV9 and TRBJ2-2, the full variable domain reads DSGVTQTPKHLITATGQRVTLRCSPRSGDLSVYWYQQSLDQGLQFLIQYYNGEERAKGNILERFSAQQFPDLHSELNLSSLELGDSALYFCASSVVSNANTGELFFGEGSRLTVL.

The chain combines TRBV10-3 with TRBJ2-7; D might be TRBD1 (5 bases). The CDR3 runs 12 residues. The germline V and J ends were trimmed by 6 bases and 1 base, with 7 bases remaining between them. CDR1 is ENHRY and CDR2 is SYGVKD in the germline V gene. The CDR3 protein is CAIRQDSYEQYF. CDR3 in DNA: TGTGCCATCAGACAGGATTCCTACGAGCAGTACTTC.